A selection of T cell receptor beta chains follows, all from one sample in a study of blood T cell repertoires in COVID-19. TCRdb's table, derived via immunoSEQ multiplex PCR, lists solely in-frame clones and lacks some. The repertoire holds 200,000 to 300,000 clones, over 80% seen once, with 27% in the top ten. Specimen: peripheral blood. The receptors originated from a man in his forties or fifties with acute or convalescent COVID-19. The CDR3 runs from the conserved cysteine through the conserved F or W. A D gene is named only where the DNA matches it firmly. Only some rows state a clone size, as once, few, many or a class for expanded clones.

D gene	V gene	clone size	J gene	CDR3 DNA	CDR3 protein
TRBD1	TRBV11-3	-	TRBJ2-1	TGTGCCAGCAGGCTAGACAGGGGGCCGGGCAATGAGCAGTTCTTC	CASRLDRGPGNEQFF
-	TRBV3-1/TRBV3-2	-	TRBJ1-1	TGTGCCAGCAGCCTCAGGGGCGACACTGAAGCTTTCTTT	CASSLRGDTEAFF
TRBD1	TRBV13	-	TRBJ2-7	TGTGCCAGCAGCCCTGGACAGGGTGAACACGAGCAGTACTTC	CASSPGQGEHEQYF
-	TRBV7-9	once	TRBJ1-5	TGTGCCAGCAGCAAACAGGGTGGTCAGCCCCAGCATTTT	CASSKQGGQPQHF
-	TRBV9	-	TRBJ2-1	TGTGCCAGCAGCGTGGGCACTCGGGGGATAAAGCAGTTCTTC	CASSVGTRGIKQFF
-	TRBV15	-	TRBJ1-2	TGTGCCACCAGCAGAGTTCAGGGCTATGGCTACACCTTC	CATSRVQGYGYTF
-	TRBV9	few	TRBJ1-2	TGTGCCAGCAGCGCCGGAGTGAAAGAACGGGAGGGCTACACCTTC	CASSAGVKEREGYTF
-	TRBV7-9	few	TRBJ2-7	TGTGCCAGCAGCTTTATCCGGGGTCACGAGCAGTACTTC	CASSFIRGHEQYF
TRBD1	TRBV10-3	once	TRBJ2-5	TGTGCCATCAGTGGACCGGTCACAGGGGAGTCGGAGACCCAGTACTTC	CAISGPVTGESETQYF
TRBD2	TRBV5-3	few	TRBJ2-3	TGTGCCAGAAGCAGTGAAGCCGGGAGGGCCAAAGGAGATACGCAGTATTTT	CARSSEAGRAKGDTQYF
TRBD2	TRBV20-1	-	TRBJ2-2	TGCAGTGCTAGTTTGGGACTAGCGAACACCGGGGAGCTGTTTTTT	CSASLGLANTGELFF
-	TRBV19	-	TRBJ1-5	TGTGCCAGTAGTATGAAAAGGGACAACAATCAGCCCCAGCATTTT	CASSMKRDNNQPQHF
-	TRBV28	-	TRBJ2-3	TGTGCCAGCATCGGGGTACCTCTGGCAGATACGCAGTATTTT	CASIGVPLADTQYF
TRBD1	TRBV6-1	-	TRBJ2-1	TGTGCCAGCAGTGAAGCTAGATGGACAGGGGGCCAGTTCTTC	CASSEARWTGGQFF
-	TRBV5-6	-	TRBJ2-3	TGTGCCAGCAGCTTCGGACAAGGGTCAGATACGCAGTATTTT	CASSFGQGSDTQYF
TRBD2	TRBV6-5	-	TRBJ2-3	TGTGCCAGCAGGTCTAGCGGAAACACAGATACGCAGTATTTT	CASRSSGNTDTQYF
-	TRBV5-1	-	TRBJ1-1	TGCGCCAGCAGCTTGGCAGAAAACACTGAAGCTTTCTTT	CASSLAENTEAFF
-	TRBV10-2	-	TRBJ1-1	TGCGCCAGCAGTGTGACCCAGGGTACTGAAGCTTTCTTT	CASSVTQGTEAFF
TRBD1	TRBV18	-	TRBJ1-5	TGTGCCAGCGCAGAGGACAGGGGAATAGTAAGTCAGCCCCAGCATTTT	CASAEDRGIVSQPQHF
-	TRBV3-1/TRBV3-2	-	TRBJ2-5	TGTGCCAGCAGCCAAGCCCGGGGACTGGGGAGACAAGAGACCCAGTACTTC	CASSQARGLGRQETQYF
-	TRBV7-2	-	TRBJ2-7	TGTGCCAGCAGCTTAGACAGGGCCTCGGTGGAGCAGTACTTC	CASSLDRASVEQYF
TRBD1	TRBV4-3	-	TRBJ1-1	TGCGCCAGCAGCCAAGATCGGCCGACAGGGGGGAACACTGAAGCTTTCTTT	CASSQDRPTGGNTEAFF
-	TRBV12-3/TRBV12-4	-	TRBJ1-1	TGTGCCAGCAGTTTTGCAGGGAACACTGAAGCTTTCTTT	CASSFAGNTEAFF
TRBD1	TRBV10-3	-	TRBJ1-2	TGTGCCATCAGTGACCCGGGACAGGGAAATATCTACACCTTC	CAISDPGQGNIYTF
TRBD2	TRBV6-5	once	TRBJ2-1	TGTGCCAGCAGCCTAGCGGGAGTGTGGTACGGTGAGCAGTTCTTC	CASSLAGVWYGEQFF
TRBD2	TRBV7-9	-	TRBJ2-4	TGTGCCAGCAGCCCGAGTAGCGGGAGGGATTCGGCCAAAAACATTCAGTACTTC	CASSPSSGRDSAKNIQYF
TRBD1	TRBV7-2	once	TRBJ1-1	TGTGCCAGCAGCTTTGACAGGGGGGACACTGAAGCTTTCTTT	CASSFDRGDTEAFF
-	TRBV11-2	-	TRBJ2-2	TGTGCCAGCAGCTTGGGCTCAAACACCGGGGAGCTGTTTTTT	CASSLGSNTGELFF
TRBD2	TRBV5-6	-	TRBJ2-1	TGTGCCAGCAGCGGGGGTACAGCGGGATCCTACAATGAGCAGTTCTTC	CASSGGTAGSYNEQFF
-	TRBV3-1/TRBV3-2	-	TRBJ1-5	TGTGCCAGCAGCCAAGCGGGGTATAGCAATCAGCCCCAGCATTTT	CASSQAGYSNQPQHF
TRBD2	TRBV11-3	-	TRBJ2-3	TGTGCCAGCAGCTTAGGGTCGACTAGCGGGGGGGGTGATACGCAGTATTTT	CASSLGSTSGGGDTQYF
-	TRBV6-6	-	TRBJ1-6	TGTGCCAGCAGTCGGTTACAGGAGAGCTCCTATAATTCACCCCTCCACTTT	CASSRLQESSYNSPLHF
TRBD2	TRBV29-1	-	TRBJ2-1	TGCAGCGTTGAAGGGCGGGGGGCCTACAATGAGCAGTTCTTC	CSVEGRGAYNEQFF
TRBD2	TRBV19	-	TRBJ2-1	TGTGCCAGTAGTAGTGGAATAGCGGGAGGATGGCAGTTCTTC	CASSSGIAGGWQFF
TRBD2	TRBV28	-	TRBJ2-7	TGTGCCAGCAGTTTATTTTCCGGGACTAGCGTCTTC	CASSLFSGTSVF
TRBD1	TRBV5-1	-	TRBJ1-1	TGCGCCAGCAGCTCCGGACAGGGGGCAGGCAACACTGAAGCTTTCTTT	CASSSGQGAGNTEAFF
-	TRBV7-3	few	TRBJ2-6	TGTGCCAGCAGCTTAGCGGTTGCCGGGGCCAACGTCCTGACTTTC	CASSLAVAGANVLTF
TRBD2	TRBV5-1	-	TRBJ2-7	TGCGCCAGCAGCCGGACTAGCGGGAGCCAGTTCTCCTACGAGCAGTACTTC	CASSRTSGSQFSYEQYF
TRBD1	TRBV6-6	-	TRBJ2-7	TGTGCCAGCAGTTATTTGGGGACAGACACATACGAGCAGTACTTC	CASSYLGTDTYEQYF
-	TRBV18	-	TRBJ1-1	TGTGCCAGCTCACCACAGGAGCGGAACACTGAAGCTTTCTTT	CASSPQERNTEAFF
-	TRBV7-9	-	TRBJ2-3	TGTGCCGCACCCGGGGGGCCCGTAGGGACAGATACGCAGTATTTT	CAAPGGPVGTDTQYF
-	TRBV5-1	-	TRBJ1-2	TGCGCCAGCAGCCCGGCTGGTGGCAGCGAAATAAACTATGGCTACACCTTC	CASSPAGGSEINYGYTF
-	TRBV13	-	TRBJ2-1	TGTGCCAGCAGCTCCAACTCGCTTAGCTCCTACAATGAGCAGTTCTTC	CASSSNSLSSYNEQFF
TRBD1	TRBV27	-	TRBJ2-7	TGTGCCAGCAAGATGTTGACAGGGGGCGTGTACGAGCAGTACTTC	CASKMLTGGVYEQYF
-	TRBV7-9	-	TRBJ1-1	TGTGCCAGCAGCTCTTGGGACACCGCAGGCGCTGAAGCTTTCTTT	CASSSWDTAGAEAFF
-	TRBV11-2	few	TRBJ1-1	TGTGCCAGCAGCCTGATGTCCTCGGGGACTGAAGCTTTCTTT	CASSLMSSGTEAFF